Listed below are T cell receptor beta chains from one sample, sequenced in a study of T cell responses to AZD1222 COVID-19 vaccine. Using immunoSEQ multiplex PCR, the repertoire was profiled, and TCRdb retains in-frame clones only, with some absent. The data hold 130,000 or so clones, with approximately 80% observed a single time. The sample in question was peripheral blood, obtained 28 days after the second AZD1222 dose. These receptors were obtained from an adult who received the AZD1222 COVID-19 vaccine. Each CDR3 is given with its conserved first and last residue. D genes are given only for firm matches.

CDR3nt: TGTGCCTGGAGATTTAAGACCGGACCCACTTTCATGATGGCCACTGAAGCTTTCTTT
CDR3aa: CAWRFKTGPTFMMATEAFF
v_gene: TRBV30
d_gene: .
j_gene: TRBJ1-1

CDR3nt: TGTGCCAGCAGCCCGGTAGCGGGTTTTAATTCACCCCTCCACTTT
CDR3aa: CASSPVAGFNSPLHF
v_gene: TRBV5-6
d_gene: .
j_gene: TRBJ1-6

CDR3nt: TGCGCCAGCAGCTTGCCTTCCTATGGCTACACCTTC
CDR3aa: CASSLPSYGYTF
v_gene: TRBV5-1
d_gene: .
j_gene: TRBJ1-2

CDR3nt: TGTGCCAGCAGGGATGAGTTGGGCTACGAGCAGTACTTC
CDR3aa: CASRDELGYEQYF
v_gene: TRBV6-5
d_gene: .
j_gene: TRBJ2-7

CDR3nt: TGTGCCAGCAGGACGACAGGGCCCGGGGAGCTGTTTTTT
CDR3aa: CASRTTGPGELFF
v_gene: TRBV3-1/TRBV3-2
d_gene: TRBD1
j_gene: TRBJ2-2

CDR3nt: TGTGCCAGCAGTATTAGCAACATTCAGTACTTC
CDR3aa: CASSISNIQYF
v_gene: TRBV7-2
d_gene: .
j_gene: TRBJ2-4

CDR3nt: TGTGCCAGCATCGGACGGGCGGGGGACACTGAAGCTTTCTTT
CDR3aa: CASIGRAGDTEAFF
v_gene: TRBV28
d_gene: .
j_gene: TRBJ1-1

CDR3nt: TGTGCCAGCAGTTTACGGGGGGTTTTAGGGCTACCGGCCCCAGATGAAAAACTGTTTTTT
CDR3aa: CASSLRGVLGLPAPDEKLFF
v_gene: TRBV27
d_gene: .
j_gene: TRBJ1-4

CDR3nt: TGTGCCAGCAGCAAAGAAAGGGGTAGGGGGCGGAAAGATACGCAGTATTTT
CDR3aa: CASSKERGRGRKDTQYF
v_gene: TRBV21-1
d_gene: .
j_gene: TRBJ2-3

CDR3nt: TGCAGTGCCCCTGGGCATTGGGCCCTCCACTTT
CDR3aa: CSAPGHWALHF
v_gene: TRBV20-1
d_gene: .
j_gene: TRBJ1-6

CDR3nt: TGTGCCAGCAGTTCCGCCATTCTGACAGGTAGCAATCAGCCCCAGCATTTT
CDR3aa: CASSSAILTGSNQPQHF
v_gene: TRBV28
d_gene: .
j_gene: TRBJ1-5

CDR3nt: TGTGCCAGCAAGGCAGGGCAAAATCAGCCCCAGCATTTT
CDR3aa: CASKAGQNQPQHF
v_gene: TRBV6-5
d_gene: .
j_gene: TRBJ1-5

CDR3nt: TGCGCCAGCAGCTTGAGCGGGGGTTACGGGGAGCTGTTTTTT
CDR3aa: CASSLSGGYGELFF
v_gene: TRBV5-1
d_gene: TRBD2
j_gene: TRBJ2-2

CDR3nt: TGTGCCAGCAGTTTTTTACTCAGGGGGATCATGTACGAGCAGTACTTC
CDR3aa: CASSFLLRGIMYEQYF
v_gene: TRBV28
d_gene: TRBD1
j_gene: TRBJ2-7

CDR3nt: TGTGCCAGCAGTCAGGGGTCCCGGGGAACCTACGAGCAGTACTTC
CDR3aa: CASSQGSRGTYEQYF
v_gene: TRBV6-5
d_gene: .
j_gene: TRBJ2-7

CDR3nt: TGTGCCAGCAGTTTTCTTTCGGGGCAGGGTACCTATGGCTACACCTTC
CDR3aa: CASSFLSGQGTYGYTF
v_gene: TRBV28
d_gene: .
j_gene: TRBJ1-2

CDR3nt: TGTGCCCTTCCCCTGATTCAAACTGAAGCTTTCTTT
CDR3aa: CALPLIQTEAFF
v_gene: TRBV25-1
d_gene: .
j_gene: TRBJ1-1

CDR3nt: TGTGCCAGCAGCGCCCTGGGGACAGGGGTCACTGAAGCTTTCTTT
CDR3aa: CASSALGTGVTEAFF
v_gene: TRBV14
d_gene: TRBD1
j_gene: TRBJ1-1

CDR3nt: TGCGCCAGCAGCTTGGGACAGGGAGCTGGCTACACCTTC
CDR3aa: CASSLGQGAGYTF
v_gene: TRBV5-1
d_gene: TRBD1
j_gene: TRBJ1-2

CDR3nt: TGTGCCAGCAGCCCGGGACTAGCGGGGGTTGAGCAGTACTTC
CDR3aa: CASSPGLAGVEQYF
v_gene: TRBV7-9
d_gene: TRBD2
j_gene: TRBJ2-7

CDR3nt: TGTGCCAGCAGCTACAGGGTCCCTGAAGCTTTCTTT
CDR3aa: CASSYRVPEAFF
v_gene: TRBV12-3/TRBV12-4
d_gene: .
j_gene: TRBJ1-1

CDR3nt: TGTGCCAGCAGCTTCGGACAGGGGAACTCACCCCTCCACTTT
CDR3aa: CASSFGQGNSPLHF
v_gene: TRBV7-9
d_gene: TRBD1
j_gene: TRBJ1-6

CDR3nt: TGTGCCACCCAACCCGGTGGGACAGCTTTTGGCTACACCTTC
CDR3aa: CATQPGGTAFGYTF
v_gene: TRBV28
d_gene: TRBD1
j_gene: TRBJ1-2